This TCR beta chain stems from a study of human T cells and chemical hapten exposure. Broader study findings: Having alopecia, donors may respond immunologically unlike healthy people.

This clonotype appeared many times. Its specificity is unknown. For the library, individual cDNA molecules each received unique molecular identifiers. TCRdb analysed the RACE reads with MiXCR anew, one entry per CDR3 protein. This repertoire shows over 150,000 distinct CDR3 sequences, roughly 25% found once; its top ten account for approximately 2.1%. Germline-derived CDR1 and CDR2 are SGDLS and YYNGEE. CDR3 length: 17 residues. V shed 1 base, J shed 3 bases, and the junction held 10 bases outside the gene matches. The time point denotes: patch test 3, about 24 weeks after DPC sensitization. Treatment: therapeutic diphenylcyclopropenone sensitization with weekly scalp DPC. Total RNA was isolated from unfractionated whole blood.

The sequence was collected from a woman between 18 and 29 years old with alopecia areata. Some clones in this sample may be carry-over from other donors' samples. The sequences come from whole blood, collected in connection with sensitization to the hapten diphenylcyclopropenone (DPC). The rearrangement joins TRBV9 to TRBJ1-3; 7 nucleotides match TRBD1. The CDR3 nucleotides read TGTGCCAGCAGCGTACTCCCCGAGGGGGCTGTTGGAAACACCATATATTTT. It yields the protein CASSVLPEGAVGNTIYF.